This passage covers 18 T cell receptor beta chains from one sample sequenced in a study of vaccination and CD4 T cells after COVID-19. The treatment is: roughly 11-day PBMC culture with coronavirus spike peptide pools or control peptides (ViraFEST assay). The Oncomine TCR Beta short-read assay was what sequenced the DNA obtained from cultured CD4+ T cells. TCRdb analysed the PCR reads with MiXCR anew, one entry per CDR3 protein. The sample contains approximately 8,000 distinct CDR3 sequences, around 70% of which appear only once. Which antigens these TCRs recognize remains unknown. Material for sequencing was CD4+ T cells from blood, cultured in vitro. The receptors shown here come from a human donor who had recovered from COVID-19.

This clonotype turned up a few times. The chain recombines TRBV6-2 or TRBV6-3 with TRBJ1-2, with TRBD1 identical over 7 bases. The germline CDR1 and CDR2 sequences are MNHEY and SVGEGT. This CDR3 contains 12 residues. Trimming removed 4 bases from V and 8 bases from J; junction bases left unmatched: 4. The CDR3: CASSSATGGYTF. CDR3 DNA sequence: TGTGCCAGCAGTTCCGCGACAGGGGGCTACACCTTC.

This chain connects TRBV20-1 to TRBJ1-3; D not resolved. This CDR3 has 13 amino acids. Germline CDR1 and CDR2: DFQATT and SNEGSKA (reference sequence). Trimming removed 2 bases from V and 4 bases from J, with 9 bases in between. The CDR3 sequence: CSARWVGGNTIYF. In DNA, the CDR3 is TGCAGTGCTAGATGGGTGGGAGGAAACACCATATATTTT.

The CDR3 loop reads CVSAWGSNQPQHF. In DNA form, the CDR3 reads TGTGTCTCAGCATGGGGGTCCAATCAGCCCCAGCATTTT. The chain is built from TRBV28 and TRBJ1-5; perhaps TRBD1 as D (5 bases). CDR1 and CDR2 from the germline V gene are MDHEN and SYDVKM. The CDR3 loop spans 13 amino acids.

The rearrangement links TRBV10-2 to TRBJ2-2; 14 nucleotides line up with TRBD2. Germline V gene lookup returns CDR1 WSHSY and CDR2 SAAADI. The V segment lost 10 bases and the J segment 6 bases; nucleotides outside the gene matches: 7. The CDR3 totals 15 residues. CDR3 amino acids: CATRLAGGQAGELFF. The CDR3 DNA sequence: TGCGCCACCCGACTAGCGGGGGGGCAGGCCGGGGAGCTGTTTTTT.

This clonotype was picked up one time. CDR3 protein: CASSLVASNSYEQYF. The CDR3 DNA is TGTGCCAGCAGCTTAGTAGCGTCAAACTCCTACGAGCAGTACTTC. The J gene is TRBJ2-7, the V gene TRBV7-6, with D perhaps matching TRBD2 (5 bases). Germline V lookup: CDR1 SGHVS, CDR2 FNYEAQ. V was pared by 1 base and J by 0 bases, with 10 bases between. There are 15 residues in the CDR3.

This clonotype was seen once. The rearrangement joins TRBV2 to TRBJ2-3; 7 nucleotides agree with TRBD2. The length of the CDR3 is 14 residues. Germline assignment: CDR1 SNHLY and CDR2 FYNNEI. Trimming at V came to 7 bases and at J to 5 bases, leaving 9 bases not matched to a gene. The CDR3 spells CASTARGEEDTQYF. DNA of the CDR3: TGTGCCAGCACCGCCCGGGGGGAGGAAGATACGCAGTATTTT.

This sequence joins TRBV5-1 and TRBJ1-6; no firm D call. The V gene's germline CDR1 is SGHRS and CDR2 YFSETQ. The CDR3 length is 15 residues. V lost 0 bases, J lost 7 bases, and 11 bases lay in between. The CDR3 is CASSLVFVDNSPLHF. The CDR3 DNA is TGCGCCAGCAGCTTGGTGTTCGTCGACAATTCACCCCTCCACTTT.

This chain links TRBV18 with TRBJ1-1; 9 nucleotides match TRBD1. The V segment lost 0 bases and the J segment 6 bases; nucleotides outside the gene matches: 5. The CDR3 covers 15 residues. Germline-derived CDR1 and CDR2 are KGHSH and LQKENI. This chain's CDR3 is CASSPPDRGGAEAFF. Written as DNA, the CDR3 is TGTGCCAGCTCACCACCGGACAGGGGTGGCGCTGAAGCTTTCTTT.

This clonotype was found a few times. The chain links TRBV7-9 to TRBJ1-1; the D is unclear. The V end was cut by 2 bases, the J end by 0 bases, with 7 bases between. This CDR3 contains 14 residues. The V gene's germline CDR1 is SEHNR and CDR2 FQNEAQ (reference sequence). This chain's CDR3 is CASSLMGLNTEAFF. The DNA of the CDR3 is TGTGCCAGCAGCTTAATGGGGTTGAACACTGAAGCTTTCTTT. The entire variable domain, with the rest obtained from reference TRBV7-9 and TRBJ1-1, is as follows: DTGVSQNPRHKITKRGQNVTFRCDPISEHNRLYWYRQTLGQGPEFLTYFQNEAQLEKSRLLSDRFSAERPKGSFSTLEIQRTEQGDSAMYLCASSLMGLNTEAFFGQGTRLTVV.

This clonotype was found a few times. This rearrangement joins TRBV11-3 to TRBJ1-6, with a possible D match to TRBD1 (6 bases). Germline loops: CDR1 SGHNT, CDR2 YENEEA. The CDR3 totals 14 residues. V was clipped by 2 bases and J by 5 bases, with 7 bases between them. CDR3 in amino acids: CASSLSGDNSPLHF. The CDR3 DNA reads as TGTGCCAGCAGCTTATCAGGGGATAATTCACCCCTCCACTTT.

The genes are TRBV6-5 and TRBJ2-6; the D is unclear. Trimming left V 0 bases short and J 4 bases short, with 10 bases between. The CDR3 contains 16 residues. Germline assignment: CDR1 MNHEY and CDR2 SVGAGI. CDR3 amino acids: CASSYSLASGANVLTF. The CDR3, as DNA: TGTGCCAGCAGTTACTCTTTAGCCTCCGGGGCCAACGTCCTGACTTTC.

The J gene is TRBJ2-5, the V gene TRBV10-1, with no clear D. Trimming removed 7 bases from V and 3 bases from J, with 9 bases in between. CDR1 is WNHNN and CDR2 is SYGVQD in the germline V gene (reference sequence). There are 12 residues in the CDR3. The chain's CDR3 is CASNVVKETQYF. For the CDR3, the DNA is TGCGCCAGCAATGTCGTAAAAGAGACCCAGTACTTC.

This chain joins TRBV20-1 and TRBJ1-1; 10 nucleotides align to TRBD1. The CDR3 length is 16 residues. Germline loops: CDR1 DFQATT, CDR2 SNEGSKA (reference sequence). The ends lost 3 bases at V and 0 bases at J; junction bases unmatched: 7. This CDR3 reads CSASRDRGQMNTEAFF. The CDR3 DNA reads TGCAGTGCTAGCCGGGACAGGGGCCAAATGAACACTGAAGCTTTCTTT.

The chain is built from TRBV9 and TRBJ1-1, with 7 bases aligning to TRBD1. This CDR3 contains 15 residues. Germline V gene data show CDR1 as SGDLS and CDR2 as YYNGEE. Trimming at V came to 3 bases and at J to 0 bases, leaving 5 bases not matched to a gene. In DNA, the CDR3 is TGTGCCAGCAGCGCCCAGACAGGGATGAACACTGAAGCTTTCTTT. It encodes CASSAQTGMNTEAFF.

The rearrangement links TRBV10-1 to TRBJ2-3; a weak D match, TRBD2 (6 bases). The CDR3 spans 15 residues. CDR1 is WNHNN and CDR2 is SYGVQD in the germline V gene (reference sequence). The ends were cut back, 5 bases at V and 2 bases at J, with 14 bases in the middle. This CDR3 is CASSHPGSHTDTQYF. The CDR3 DNA sequence: TGCGCCAGCAGTCACCCCGGGAGTCACACAGATACGCAGTATTTT.

The chain carries TRBV2 and TRBJ1-2, with 7 bases matching TRBD1. The junction had 6 bases not matched to a gene; V was cut back by 6 bases and J by 8 bases. Germline lookup yields CDR1 SNHLY and CDR2 FYNNEI. This CDR3 region has 12 residues. The CDR3 coding sequence is TGTGCCAGCAGGGACTACAGGGGAGGCTACACCTTC. Translation gives CASRDYRGGYTF.

This clonotype has more than one count but fewer than ten. This chain connects TRBV7-3 to TRBJ1-5, with 9 bases that match TRBD1. The germline V gene has CDR1 SGHTA and CDR2 FQGTGA. The CDR3 runs 19 residues. The V and J ends lost 5 bases and 5 bases, in that order; junction bases with no gene match: 19. Here the CDR3 reads CASSTGGLRQGVIDQPQHF. CDR3 nucleotides: TGTGCCAGCAGCACGGGGGGTCTAAGACAGGGGGTAATTGATCAGCCCCAGCATTTT.

This chain uses TRBV6-2 or TRBV6-3 with TRBJ1-5; 11 bases fit TRBD1. V shed 4 bases and J 6 bases; nucleotides not matched to a gene: 17. Germline lookup yields CDR1 MNHEY and CDR2 SVGEGT. The CDR3 is made up of 19 amino acids. CDR3 sequence (DNA): TGTGCCAGCAGTTCCGGCCCCACCGGGACAGGGGGTCGCGGTCAGCCCCAGCATTTT. Amino acid sequence: CASSSGPTGTGGRGQPQHF.